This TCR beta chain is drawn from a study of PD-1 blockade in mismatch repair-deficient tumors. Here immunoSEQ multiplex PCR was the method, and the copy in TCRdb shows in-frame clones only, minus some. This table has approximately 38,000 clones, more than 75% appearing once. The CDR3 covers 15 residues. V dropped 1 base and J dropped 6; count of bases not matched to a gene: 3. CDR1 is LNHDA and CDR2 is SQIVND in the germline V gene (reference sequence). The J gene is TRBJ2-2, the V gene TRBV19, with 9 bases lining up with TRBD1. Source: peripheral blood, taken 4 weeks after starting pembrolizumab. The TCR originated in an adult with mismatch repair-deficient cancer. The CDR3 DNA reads TGTGCCAGTAGTATAGCAGGGACAGGGCCCGGGGAGCTGTTTTTT. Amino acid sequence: CASSIAGTGPGELFF. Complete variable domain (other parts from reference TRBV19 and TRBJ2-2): DGGITQSPKYLFRKEGQNVTLSCEQNLNHDAMYWYRQDPGQGLRLIYYSQIVNDFQKGDIAEGYSVSREKKESFPLTVTSAQKNPTAFYLCASSIAGTGPGELFFGEGSRLTVL.